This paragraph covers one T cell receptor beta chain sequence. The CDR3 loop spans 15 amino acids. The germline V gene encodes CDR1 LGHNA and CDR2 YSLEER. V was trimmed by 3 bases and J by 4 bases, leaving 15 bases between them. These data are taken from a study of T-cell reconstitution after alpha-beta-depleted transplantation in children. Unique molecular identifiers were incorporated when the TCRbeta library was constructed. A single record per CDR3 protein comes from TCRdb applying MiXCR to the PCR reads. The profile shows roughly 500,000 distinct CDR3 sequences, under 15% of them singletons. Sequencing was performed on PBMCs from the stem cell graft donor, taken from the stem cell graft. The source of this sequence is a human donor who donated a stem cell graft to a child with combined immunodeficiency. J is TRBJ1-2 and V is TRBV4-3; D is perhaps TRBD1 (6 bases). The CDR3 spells CASSQESTGRYGYTF. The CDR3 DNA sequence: TGCGCCAGCAGCCAGGAATCGACAGGCCGCTATGGCTACACCTTC.